The 13 T cell receptor beta chains below come from one sample, sequenced in a study of blood T cell repertoires in COVID-19. TCRdb's table, derived via immunoSEQ multiplex PCR, lists solely in-frame clones and lacks some. Here the sample spans tens of thousands of clones, 80% to 90% being singletons. Sequencing was carried out using peripheral blood. The source is a woman in her forties or fifties with active COVID-19.

In this sample, this clone turned up once. V and J are TRBV29-1 and TRBJ2-7; TRBD1 matches at 9 bases. V lost 1 base, J lost 2 bases, and 3 bases stayed unmatched. Germline CDR1 and CDR2: SQVTM and ANQGSEA. This CDR3 spans 14 amino acids. The CDR3 sequence is CSVEGGQGPYEQYF. As DNA, the CDR3 is TGCAGCGTTGAAGGGGGACAGGGCCCCTACGAGCAGTACTTC.

This clone was counted only a few times. The chain employs TRBV19 and TRBJ1-5; possibly TRBD1 for D (5 bases). The CDR3 contains 13 residues. From germline, CDR1 is LNHDA and CDR2 SQIVND (reference sequence). Trimming took off 5 bases at V and 4 bases at J, with 9 bases between the two ends. The CDR3 nucleotides are TGTGCCAGTAGTCCGGGGGGTAATCAGCCCCAGCATTTT. Translating it yields CASSPGGNQPQHF.

The rearrangement links TRBV27 to TRBJ2-7, with TRBD2 matching over 7 bases. With V trimmed by 1 base and J by 1 base, 4 bases remained unmatched. The CDR3 has 15 residues. CDR1 and CDR2 from the germline V gene are MNHEY and SMNVEV (reference sequence). The CDR3 nucleotides read TGTGCCAGCAGTTTATGGGGGGGTCCATCCTACGAGCAGTACTTC. It specifies CASSLWGGPSYEQYF.

The V gene is TRBV28, the J gene TRBJ1-1, with D tentatively TRBD1 (5 bases). The ends were cut back, 2 bases at V and 0 bases at J, with 16 bases in the middle. The CDR3 is 17 amino acids. Germline CDR1 reads MDHEN; CDR2 reads SYDVKM. CDR3 nucleotides: TGTGCCAGCAGTTTAGGTTTAAGGGGTCGGGTGAACACTGAAGCTTTCTTT. Amino acids: CASSLGLRGRVNTEAFF.

The genes are TRBV5-1 and TRBJ1-3; no definite D call. Germline V lookup: CDR1 SGHRS, CDR2 YFSETQ. The CDR3 is made up of 15 amino acids. V lost 1 base and J lost 1, with 9 bases in between. The DNA for the CDR3 is TGCGCCAGCAGCTTGAATTTCATTTCTGGAAACACCATATATTTT. This gives the protein CASSLNFISGNTIYF.

This rearrangement joins TRBV7-8 to TRBJ1-2, with 7 bases identical to TRBD1. Trimming took 5 bases from V and 2 from J; bases not matched to a gene: 2. Germline-derived CDR1 and CDR2 are SGHVS and FQNEAQ. This CDR3 has 13 residues. The CDR3 sequence is CASSTGQNYGYTF. CDR3 coding DNA: TGTGCCAGCAGCACGGGACAGAACTATGGCTACACCTTC.

This chain connects TRBV7-9 to TRBJ2-5; D possibly corresponds to TRBD2 (6 bases). V was shortened by 6 bases and J by 1 base, with 18 bases between the two germline ends. Germline V CDR1 and CDR2: SEHNR, FQNEAQ (reference sequence). This CDR3 has 16 amino acids. The CDR3 coding sequence is TGTGCCAGCAGTCGGGACTGGGGGAGTACCCAAGAGACCCAGTACTTC. This sequence encodes CASSRDWGSTQETQYF.

The chain combines TRBV27 with TRBJ2-7; D is ambiguous. Trimming cost V 6 bases and J 0 bases, with 9 bases left between them. CDR1 is MNHEY, CDR2 SMNVEV, per germline (reference sequence). The CDR3 totals 13 residues. The CDR3 loop is CASRFRYSYEQYF. The CDR3 bases are TGTGCCAGCAGGTTCAGGTACTCCTACGAGCAGTACTTC.

This CDR3 reads CASSPRRGTYEQYF. The CDR3, as DNA: TGTGCCAGCAGTCCCCGGCGGGGCACCTACGAGCAGTACTTC. The rearrangement links TRBV6-5 to TRBJ2-7; D possibly corresponds to TRBD2 (6 bases). Germline CDR1 MNHEY, CDR2 SVGAGI. V was cut by 5 bases and J by 2 bases, with 13 bases left in between. CDR3 length: 14 residues.

Concerning this clone itself: At one boundary the junction diverges from the germline segment, which might be a read error. The chain joins TRBV9 to TRBJ2-5; 9 positions match TRBD2. The CDR3 loop spans 18 amino acids. Germline V gene data show CDR1 as SGDLS and CDR2 as YYNGEE. In nucleotides, the CDR3 is TGTGCCAGCACCGTAGGGGCGGCGGGAGGGCCGGGGAGAGAGACCCAGTACTTC. Its translation is CASTVGAAGGPGRETQYF. Using reference TRBV9 and TRBJ2-5 for the parts outside the CDR3, the full variable domain is DSGVTQTPKHLITATGQRVTLRCSPRSGDLSVYWYQQSLDQGLQFLIQYYNGEERAKGNILERFSAQQFPDLHSELNLSSLELGDSALYFCASTVGAAGGPGRETQYFGPGTRLLVL.

The V and J genes are TRBV10-3 and TRBJ2-3, with TRBD2 matching over 13 bases. Germline CDR1 is ENHRY and CDR2 is SYGVKD. The CDR3 has 19 amino acids. V shed 2 bases, J shed 5 bases, and the junction held 13 bases outside the gene matches. This chain's CDR3 is CAISESAGTSGISGDTQYF. The CDR3 DNA is TGTGCCATCAGTGAGAGCGCCGGGACTAGCGGGATTAGTGGAGATACGCAGTATTTT.

The CDR3 sequence is CASSGTAYNEQYF. The DNA of the CDR3 is TGTGCCAGTAGCGGGACAGCCTACAACGAGCAGTACTTC. V usage is TRBV19 and J usage is TRBJ2-7; TRBD1 matches at 7 bases. In germline, CDR1 is LNHDA, CDR2 SQIVND (reference sequence). V was pared by 6 bases and J by 5 bases, with 7 bases of the junction left unmatched. The CDR3 has 13 amino acids.

The genes are TRBV2 and TRBJ2-1; no reliable D call. The CDR3 contains 11 residues. The germline V gene has CDR1 SNHLY and CDR2 FYNNEI. The V and J ends lost 4 bases and 8 bases respectively, with 6 bases between them. CDR3 DNA sequence: TGTGCCAGCAGTGTTCTCGATGAGCAGTTCTTC. This translates into CASSVLDEQFF.